These T cell receptor beta chains were read from a single sample in a study of blood T cell repertoires in COVID-19. Generated by immunoSEQ multiplex PCR, the TCRdb table keeps only in-frame clones and is missing some. The sample yields 310,000 or so clones, 86% seen once. What was sequenced was peripheral blood. These receptors were collected from a woman between 45 and 65 years old with acute or convalescent COVID-19. The conserved cysteine and the conserved F or W are not part of the CDR3 here. The order of the fields is J gene, V gene, CDR3 protein.

TRBJ2-5	TRBV5-1	ASSLTEETQY
TRBJ2-6	TRBV19	ASSIVYVGQGASGANVLT
TRBJ2-5	TRBV5-8	ASSYGLAGTQETQY
TRBJ2-7	TRBV15	ATSTWTGNYEQY
TRBJ1-5	TRBV11-3	ASSLKGGLEIAQH
TRBJ1-5	TRBV18	ASSPRGVGNQPQH
TRBJ2-2	TRBV6-6	ASSSTSGRPTGELF
TRBJ2-7	TRBV6-5	ASSPTGTVDEQY
TRBJ2-7	TRBV7-9	ASSRYEGREKEQY
TRBJ2-1	TRBV27	ASRGGLTGNEQF